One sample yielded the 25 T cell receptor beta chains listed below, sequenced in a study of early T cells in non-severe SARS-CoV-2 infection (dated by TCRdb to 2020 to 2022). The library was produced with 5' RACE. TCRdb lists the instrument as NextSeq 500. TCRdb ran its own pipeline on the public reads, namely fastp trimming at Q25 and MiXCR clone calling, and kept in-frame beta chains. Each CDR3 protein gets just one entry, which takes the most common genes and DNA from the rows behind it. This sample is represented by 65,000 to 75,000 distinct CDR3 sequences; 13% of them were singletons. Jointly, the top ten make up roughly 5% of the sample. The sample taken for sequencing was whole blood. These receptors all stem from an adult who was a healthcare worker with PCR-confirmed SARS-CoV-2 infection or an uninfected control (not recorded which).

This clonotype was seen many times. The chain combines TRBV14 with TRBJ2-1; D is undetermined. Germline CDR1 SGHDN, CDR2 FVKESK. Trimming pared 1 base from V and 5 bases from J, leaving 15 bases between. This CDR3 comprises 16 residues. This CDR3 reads CASSQVFTRKDNEQFF. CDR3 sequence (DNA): TGTGCCAGCAGCCAAGTTTTTACCAGGAAGGACAATGAGCAGTTCTTC.

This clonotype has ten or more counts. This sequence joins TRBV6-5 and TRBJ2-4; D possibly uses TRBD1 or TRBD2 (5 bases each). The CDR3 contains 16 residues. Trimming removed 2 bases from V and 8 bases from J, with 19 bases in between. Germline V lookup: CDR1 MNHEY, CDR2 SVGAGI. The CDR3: CASSYGFGTRADIQYF. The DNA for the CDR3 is TGTGCCAGCAGTTACGGGTTTGGGACCAGGGCGGACATTCAGTACTTC.

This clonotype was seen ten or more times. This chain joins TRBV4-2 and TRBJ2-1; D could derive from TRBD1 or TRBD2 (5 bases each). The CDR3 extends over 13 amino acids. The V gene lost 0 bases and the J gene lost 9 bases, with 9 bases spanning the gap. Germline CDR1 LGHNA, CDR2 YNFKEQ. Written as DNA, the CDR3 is TGTGCCAGCAGCCAAGATTCGAGGGGTGAGCAGTTCTTC. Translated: CASSQDSRGEQFF.

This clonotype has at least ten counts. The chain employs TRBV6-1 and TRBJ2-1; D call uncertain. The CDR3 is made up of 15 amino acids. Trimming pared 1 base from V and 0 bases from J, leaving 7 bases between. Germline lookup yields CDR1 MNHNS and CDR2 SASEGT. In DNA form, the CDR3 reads TGTGCCAGCAGTGAAGGCTTGTTCTCCTACAATGAGCAGTTCTTC. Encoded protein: CASSEGLFSYNEQFF.

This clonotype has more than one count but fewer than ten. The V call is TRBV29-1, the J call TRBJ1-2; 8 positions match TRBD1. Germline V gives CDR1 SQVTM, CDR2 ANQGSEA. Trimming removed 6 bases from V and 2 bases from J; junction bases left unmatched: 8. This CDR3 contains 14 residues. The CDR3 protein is CSVNIQGVNYGYTF. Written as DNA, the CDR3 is TGCAGCGTAAATATACAGGGGGTGAACTATGGCTACACCTTC.

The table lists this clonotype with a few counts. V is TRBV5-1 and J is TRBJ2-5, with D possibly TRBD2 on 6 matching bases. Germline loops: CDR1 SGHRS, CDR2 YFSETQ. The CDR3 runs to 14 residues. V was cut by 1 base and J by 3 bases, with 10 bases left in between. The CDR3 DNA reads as TGCGCCAGCAGCTTGAGACTAGGAGAAGAGACCCAGTACTTC. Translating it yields CASSLRLGEETQYF.

The DNA of the CDR3 is TGTGCCAGCAGTTACTACAGGGGAGCGTATGAGCAGTTCTTC. Its translation: CASSYYRGAYEQFF. This rearrangement joins TRBV6-2 or TRBV6-3 to TRBJ2-1, with TRBD1 identical over 7 bases. The CDR3 sequence is 14 residues long. J gave up 8 bases and V 1 base, and 5 bases lay outside the gene matches. The germline V gene encodes CDR1 MNHEY and CDR2 SVGEGT.

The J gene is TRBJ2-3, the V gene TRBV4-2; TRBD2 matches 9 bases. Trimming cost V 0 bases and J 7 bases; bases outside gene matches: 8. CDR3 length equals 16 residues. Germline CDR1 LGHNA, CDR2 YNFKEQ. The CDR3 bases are TGTGCCAGCAGCCAAGATATAGCGGGGGCCTTAAATACGCAGTATTTT. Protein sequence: CASSQDIAGALNTQYF.

The CDR3 nucleotides read TGTGCCATCAGTCCCGACAGATATACGCAGTATTTT. Encoded protein: CAISPDRYTQYF. V and J are TRBV10-3 and TRBJ2-3; D may be TRBD1 (5 bases). The CDR3 extends over 12 amino acids. Germline loops: CDR1 ENHRY, CDR2 SYGVKD. Trimming took 5 bases from V and 7 from J, leaving 10 bases between them.

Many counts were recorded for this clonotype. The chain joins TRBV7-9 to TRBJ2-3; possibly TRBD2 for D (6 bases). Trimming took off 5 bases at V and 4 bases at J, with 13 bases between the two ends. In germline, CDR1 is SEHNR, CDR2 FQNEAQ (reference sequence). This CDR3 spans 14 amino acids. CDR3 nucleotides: TGTGCCAGCAGCCTAGGGACTGAGGCAGATACGCAGTATTTT. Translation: CASSLGTEADTQYF.

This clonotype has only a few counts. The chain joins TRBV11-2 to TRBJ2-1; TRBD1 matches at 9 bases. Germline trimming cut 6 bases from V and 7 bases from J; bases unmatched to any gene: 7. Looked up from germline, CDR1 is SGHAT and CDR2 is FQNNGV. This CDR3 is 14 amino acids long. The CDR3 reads CASRLTGGLNEQFF. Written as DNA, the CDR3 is TGTGCCAGCAGGCTGACAGGGGGGTTGAATGAGCAGTTCTTC.

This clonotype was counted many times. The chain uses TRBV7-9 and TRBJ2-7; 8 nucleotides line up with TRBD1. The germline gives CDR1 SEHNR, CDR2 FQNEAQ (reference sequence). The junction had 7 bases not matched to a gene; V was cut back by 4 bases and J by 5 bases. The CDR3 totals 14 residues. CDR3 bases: TGTGCCAGCAGCTCCTCGACAGGGGCGGACGAGCAGTACTTC. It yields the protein CASSSSTGADEQYF.

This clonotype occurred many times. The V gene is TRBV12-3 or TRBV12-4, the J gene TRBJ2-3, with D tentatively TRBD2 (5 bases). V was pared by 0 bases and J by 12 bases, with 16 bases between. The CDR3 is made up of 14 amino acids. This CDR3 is CASSLAQTRPRQYF. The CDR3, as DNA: TGTGCCAGCAGTTTAGCCCAAACTAGACCCCGCCAGTATTTT.

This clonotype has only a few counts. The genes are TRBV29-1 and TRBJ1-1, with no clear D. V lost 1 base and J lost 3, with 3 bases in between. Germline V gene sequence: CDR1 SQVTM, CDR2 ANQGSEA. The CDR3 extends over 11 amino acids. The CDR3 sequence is CSVEGDTEAFF. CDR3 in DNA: TGCAGCGTTGAAGGTGACACTGAAGCTTTCTTT.

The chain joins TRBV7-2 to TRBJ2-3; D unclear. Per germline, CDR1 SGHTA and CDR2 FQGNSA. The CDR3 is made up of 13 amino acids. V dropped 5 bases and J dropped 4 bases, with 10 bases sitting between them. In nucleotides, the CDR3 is TGTGCCAGCAGCCCCGTCCGTGCAGATACGCAGTATTTT. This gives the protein CASSPVRADTQYF. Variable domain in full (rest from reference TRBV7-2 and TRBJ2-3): GAGVSQSPSNKVTEKGKDVELRCDPISGHTALYWYRQSLGQGLEFLIYFQGNSAPDKSGLPSDRFSAERTGGSVSTLTIQRTQQEDSAVYLCASSPVRADTQYFGPGTRLTVL.

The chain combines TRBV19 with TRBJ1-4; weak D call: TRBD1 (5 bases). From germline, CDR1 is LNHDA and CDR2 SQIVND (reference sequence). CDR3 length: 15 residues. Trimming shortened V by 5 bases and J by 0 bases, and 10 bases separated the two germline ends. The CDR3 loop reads CASSVQGATNEKLFF. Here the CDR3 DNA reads TGTGCCAGTAGTGTCCAGGGTGCAACTAATGAAAAACTGTTTTTT.

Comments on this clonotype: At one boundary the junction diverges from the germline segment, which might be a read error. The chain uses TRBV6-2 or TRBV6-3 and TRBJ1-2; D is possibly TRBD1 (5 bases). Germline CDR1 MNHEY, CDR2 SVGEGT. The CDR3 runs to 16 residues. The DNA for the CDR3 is TGTGCCAGCAGTTCCCCCGGGACGGTCCTTGCTTATGGCCACACCTTC. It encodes CASSSPGTVLAYGHTF.

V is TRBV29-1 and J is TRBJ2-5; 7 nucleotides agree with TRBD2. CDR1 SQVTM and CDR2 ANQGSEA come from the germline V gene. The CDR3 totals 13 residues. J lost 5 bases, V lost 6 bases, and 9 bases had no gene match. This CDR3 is CSVRTSSLETQYF. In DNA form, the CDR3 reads TGCAGCGTAAGGACTAGTTCCCTTGAGACCCAGTACTTC.

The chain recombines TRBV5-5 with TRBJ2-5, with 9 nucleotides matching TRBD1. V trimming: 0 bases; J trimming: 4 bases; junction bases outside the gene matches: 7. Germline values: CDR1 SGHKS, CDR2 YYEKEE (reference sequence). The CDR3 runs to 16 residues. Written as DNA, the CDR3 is TGTGCCAGCAGCTTGGTAGGACAGGGGAAGCCAGAGACCCAGTACTTC. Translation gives CASSLVGQGKPETQYF.

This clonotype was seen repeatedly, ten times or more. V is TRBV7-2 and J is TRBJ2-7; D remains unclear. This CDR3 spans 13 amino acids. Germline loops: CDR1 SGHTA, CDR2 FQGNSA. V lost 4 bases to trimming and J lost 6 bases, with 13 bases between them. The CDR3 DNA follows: TGTGCCAGCAGCTCCGGGCCTCGTGGCGAGCAGTACTTC. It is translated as CASSSGPRGEQYF.

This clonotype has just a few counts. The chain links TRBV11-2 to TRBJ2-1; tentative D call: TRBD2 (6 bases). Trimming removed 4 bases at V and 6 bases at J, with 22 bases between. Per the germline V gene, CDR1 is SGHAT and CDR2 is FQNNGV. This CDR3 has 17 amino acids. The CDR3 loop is CASSSWGRLVGANEQFF. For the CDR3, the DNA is TGTGCCAGCAGCTCTTGGGGGAGACTAGTGGGTGCCAATGAGCAGTTCTTC.

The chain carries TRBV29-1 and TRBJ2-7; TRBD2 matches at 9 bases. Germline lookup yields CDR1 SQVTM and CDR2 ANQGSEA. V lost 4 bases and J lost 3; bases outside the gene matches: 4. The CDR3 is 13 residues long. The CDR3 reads CSVVSGSLYEQYF. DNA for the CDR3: TGCAGCGTTGTTAGCGGGAGCCTCTACGAGCAGTACTTC.

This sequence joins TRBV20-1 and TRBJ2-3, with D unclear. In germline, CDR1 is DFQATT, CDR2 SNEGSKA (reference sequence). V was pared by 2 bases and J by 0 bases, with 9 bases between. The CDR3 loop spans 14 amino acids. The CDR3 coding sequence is TGCAGTGCTAGACCCCTAACTAGCACAGATACGCAGTATTTT. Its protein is CSARPLTSTDTQYF.

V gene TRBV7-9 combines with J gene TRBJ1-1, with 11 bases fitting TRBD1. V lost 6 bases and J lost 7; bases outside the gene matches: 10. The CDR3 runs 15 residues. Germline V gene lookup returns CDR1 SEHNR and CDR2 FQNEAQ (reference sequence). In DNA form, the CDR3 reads TGTGCCAGCAGACACGGACAGGGGGCACGTGGTGAAGCTTTCTTT. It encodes CASRHGQGARGEAFF.

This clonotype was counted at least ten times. The CDR3 region has the DNA TGTGCCAGCAGCCCGCCGCGGGGTGATACCGGGGAGCTGTTTTTT. It yields the protein CASSPPRGDTGELFF. V and J are TRBV5-4 and TRBJ2-2, with D possibly TRBD2 on 6 matching bases. The V gene lost 4 bases and the J gene lost 5 bases, with 15 bases spanning the gap. Germline CDR1 SGHNT, CDR2 YYREEE (reference sequence). CDR3 length equals 15 residues.